Given below is one TCR beta chain in context. The antigen is unknown. This entry comes from a study of cytomegalovirus exposure and HLA in healthy donors. General study findings and limits: A later analysis linked a missense DCLRE1C variant to TCR beta V- and J-gene trimming.

This CDR3 has 16 amino acids. Trimming left V 5 bases short and J 3 bases short, with 16 bases between. Germline loops: CDR1 WSHSY, CDR2 SAAADI. 60 Vbeta and 13 Jbeta primers were used in PCR. The assay was immunoSEQ multiplex PCR, and TCRdb's table has in-frame clones only and misses some. Here the sample spans roughly 48,000 clones, around 66% being singletons. This chain uses TRBV10-2 with TRBJ1-4; tentatively, D is TRBD1 (6 bases). Sequencing was performed on PBMCs. This sequence was found in a man younger than 30 in good health and CMV-seronegative. CDR3: CASSPGQPNSNEKLFF. CDR3 DNA: TGCGCCAGCAGTCCAGGACAGCCCAACTCTAATGAAAAACTGTTTTTT.